This T cell receptor (beta chain) was captured in a study of cytomegalovirus exposure and HLA in healthy donors. The study, taken as a whole, reports: The listing of some 170 TCR beta chains classed them as cytomegalovirus-associated.

Separation from the roughly 600-subject first cohort characterized the roughly 120-subject validation cohort, to which the donors belonged. This CDR3 region has 16 residues. Trimming took off 0 bases at V and 0 bases at J, with 9 bases between the two ends. Per the germline V gene, CDR1 is LGHNA and CDR2 is YSLEER. This clone has a single count. Its antigen is not known. Sequencing was performed with immunoSEQ multiplex PCR; in TCRdb, only in-frame clones are kept and a portion is missing. The sample contains 160,000 or so clones, around 85% of which appear only once. The rearrangement links TRBV4-3 to TRBJ1-5; D is perhaps TRBD1 (6 bases). Input material: PBMCs. This TCR was recovered from a man aged 25 to 45 in good health and CMV-seropositive. Written as DNA, the CDR3 is TGCGCCAGCAGCCAAGACAGGGGAAATAGCAATCAGCCCCAGCATTTT. Protein: CASSQDRGNSNQPQHF.